One sample yielded the 14 T cell receptor beta chains listed below, sequenced in a study of control samples from healthy donors and cancer patients. Assay used: immunoSEQ multiplex PCR; TCRdb lists only in-frame clones, some missing. The sample records approximately 52,000 clones, 70% to 90% being singletons. The sample consisted of blood. These receptors all come from a man in his fifties or sixties in good health.

The genes are TRBV5-4 and TRBJ2-1; D is perhaps TRBD1 (6 bases). The CDR3 is 12 amino acids. Germline V gene sequence: CDR1 SGHNT, CDR2 YYREEE (reference sequence). Trimming left V 4 bases short and J 11 bases short, with 13 bases between. The CDR3 bases are TGTGCCAGCAGCACACCCCGGGACAAGCAGTTCTTC. Its translation is CASSTPRDKQFF.

The V call is TRBV5-1, the J call TRBJ1-1, with a tentative D call TRBD1 (6 bases). This CDR3 region has 14 residues. In germline, CDR1 is SGHRS, CDR2 YFSETQ. The V end lost 3 bases, the J end lost 1 base, and 10 bases lay between the germline ends. CDR3: CASSSGTPNTEAFF. For the CDR3, the DNA is TGCGCCAGCAGCTCCGGGACACCGAACACTGAAGCTTTCTTT.

The CDR3: CSVGTGVYYGYTF. For the CDR3, the DNA is TGCAGCGTTGGGACAGGGGTTTACTATGGCTACACCTTC. V is TRBV29-1 and J is TRBJ1-2; 9 bases fit TRBD1. The CDR3 extends over 13 amino acids. J lost 3 bases, V lost 4 bases, and 3 bases had no gene match. CDR1 and CDR2 (germline): SQVTM, ANQGSEA.

The rearrangement uses TRBV30 and TRBJ2-2, with 10 nucleotides matching TRBD2. The CDR3 loop spans 16 amino acids. Unmatched junction bases numbered 6, after V lost 0 bases and J lost 5 bases. Germline loops: CDR1 GTSNPN, CDR2 SVGIG (reference sequence). CDR3 loop: CAWSVSGTSDTGELFF. For the CDR3, the DNA is TGTGCCTGGAGTGTATCCGGGACTAGCGATACCGGGGAGCTGTTTTTT.

V gene TRBV3-1 (or the pseudogene TRBV3-2) combines with J gene TRBJ1-2; maybe TRBD1 (5 bases). The germline V gene encodes CDR1 LGHDT and CDR2 YNNKEL (reference sequence). V was pared by 0 bases and J by 5 bases, with 16 bases between. The CDR3 consists of 16 residues. The CDR3 nucleotides read TGTGCCAGCAGCCAAGAGAGACCACGGGGGTCTTATGGCTACACCTTC. Its protein product is CASSQERPRGSYGYTF.

In regard to this clone: Additional DNA sequences in this sample encode the identical CDR3. CDR3 residues: CASRPANTGELFF. The CDR3, as DNA: TGTGCCAGCAGACCTGCGAACACCGGGGAGCTGTTTTTT. The chain links TRBV27 to TRBJ2-2; D unclear. The CDR3 sequence is 13 residues long. V lost 6 bases, J lost 0 bases, and 5 bases lay in between. Germline V CDR1 and CDR2: MNHEY, SMNVEV (reference sequence).

J is TRBJ2-4 and V is TRBV19, with 9 bases aligning to TRBD1. Unmatched junction bases numbered 19, after V lost 5 bases and J lost 2 bases. Germline V gene lookup returns CDR1 LNHDA and CDR2 SQIVND (reference sequence). The CDR3 runs to 20 residues. As DNA, the CDR3 is TGTGCCAGTAGTCCCAAAGGGGACAGGGACTACTTTGGGCCCAAAAACATTCAGTACTTC. Translation gives CASSPKGDRDYFGPKNIQYF. Supplemented by reference TRBV19 and TRBJ2-4, the full variable domain reads DGGITQSPKYLFRKEGQNVTLSCEQNLNHDAMYWYRQDPGQGLRLIYYSQIVNDFQKGDIAEGYSVSREKKESFPLTVTSAQKNPTAFYLCASSPKGDRDYFGPKNIQYFGAGTRLSVL.

The chain links TRBV12-3 or TRBV12-4 to TRBJ2-7; no reliable D call. The V and J ends lost 6 bases and 3 bases respectively, with 12 bases between them. This CDR3 spans 13 amino acids. CDR3 sequence: CASRSVDGYEQYF. CDR3 DNA sequence: TGTGCCAGCAGATCCGTGGACGGCTACGAGCAGTACTTC.

This chain uses TRBV4-1 with TRBJ2-2; 7 bases agree with TRBD1. The CDR3 spans 19 residues. Trimming cost V 2 bases and J 1 base; bases outside gene matches: 13. Germline V gives CDR1 MGHRA, CDR2 YSYEKL. CDR3 DNA sequence: TGCGCCAGCAGCCAATCCAGCCTACAGGGGCCGCGGAACACCGGGGAGCTGTTTTTT. It codes for CASSQSSLQGPRNTGELFF.

Comment on this clone: A junction boundary mismatches the germline segment, possibly from a read error. Additional DNA sequences in this sample encode the identical CDR3. The chain carries TRBV28 and TRBJ2-5; 7 bases match TRBD1. The V gene's germline CDR1 is MDHEN and CDR2 SYDVKM. This CDR3 comprises 17 residues. In DNA form, the CDR3 reads TGCGCCAGCAGCCTGCGCCCACCGGGACAGTTAAGAGAGACCCAGTACTTC. Translation: CASSLRPPGQLRETQYF.

The chain links TRBV25-1 to TRBJ2-7, with 8 nucleotides matching TRBD1. Looked up from germline, CDR1 is MGHDK and CDR2 is SYGVNS. The junction had 8 bases not matched to a gene; V was cut back by 3 bases and J by 4 bases. The CDR3 runs to 15 residues. As DNA, the CDR3 is TGTGCCAGCAGTGAGTTTGGGGGACAGGTTTACGAGCAGTACTTC. This encodes CASSEFGGQVYEQYF.

This chain links TRBV5-1 with TRBJ1-1; D unresolved. Trimming took off 4 bases at V and 1 base at J, with 11 bases between the two ends. Germline values: CDR1 SGHRS, CDR2 YFSETQ. There are 14 residues in the CDR3. The CDR3, as DNA: TGCGCCAGCAGCACGACCCCAGCGAACACTGAAGCTTTCTTT. It specifies CASSTTPANTEAFF. Full variable domain (outside the CDR3, taken from reference TRBV5-1 and TRBJ1-1): KAGVTQTPRYLIKTRGQQVTLSCSPISGHRSVSWYQQTPGQGLQFLFEYFSETQRNKGNFPGRFSGRQFSNSRSEMNVSTLELGDSALYLCASSTTPANTEAFFGQGTRLTVV.

This CDR3 reads CASSSLAGGGTDTQYF. The DNA for the CDR3 is TGTGCCAGCAGCTCTCTAGCGGGAGGGGGCACAGATACGCAGTATTTT. The rearrangement uses TRBV7-2 and TRBJ2-3, with 12 nucleotides matching TRBD2. The length of the CDR3 is 16 residues. CDR1 SGHTA and CDR2 FQGNSA come from the germline V gene. The V and J ends lost 4 bases and 1 base, in that order; junction bases with no gene match: 3. The complete variable domain, with remaining parts taken from reference TRBV7-2 and TRBJ2-3, reads GAGVSQSPSNKVTEKGKDVELRCDPISGHTALYWYRQSLGQGLEFLIYFQGNSAPDKSGLPSDRFSAERTGGSVSTLTIQRTQQEDSAVYLCASSSLAGGGTDTQYFGPGTRLTVL.

This clone was found a few times. The rearrangement joins TRBV11-3 to TRBJ2-7; 13 bases match TRBD2. The CDR3 extends over 14 amino acids. The ends lost 7 bases at V and 6 bases at J; junction bases unmatched: 6. CDR1 and CDR2 from the germline V gene are SGHNT and YENEEA. The CDR3: CASKLAGGPREQYF. The DNA for the CDR3 is TGTGCCAGCAAACTAGCGGGAGGGCCTCGCGAGCAGTACTTC.